Below, 17 T cell receptor beta chains from the same sample are listed, as sequenced in a study of blood T cell repertoires in COVID-19. Profiling relied on immunoSEQ multiplex PCR, and the TCRdb table lists in-frame clones only, not all of them. The sample yields a few hundred thousand clones, more than 75% seen once. The source material was peripheral blood. Receptor source: a man aged 60-69 years with acute or convalescent COVID-19.

This clone was observed a few times. The chain has TRBV10-1 and TRBJ1-5; 7 nucleotides agree with TRBD1. Trimming cost V 5 bases and J 4 bases; bases outside gene matches: 5. Germline CDR1 reads WNHNN; CDR2 reads SYGVQD (reference sequence). CDR3 length: 14 amino acids. The CDR3 region is CASSWAGGNQPQHF. DNA of the CDR3: TGCGCCAGCAGTTGGGCAGGGGGGAATCAGCCCCAGCATTTT.

This chain connects TRBV6-6 to TRBJ2-4; TRBD1 aligns across 8 bases. The V segment lost 5 bases and the J segment 0 bases; nucleotides outside the gene matches: 3. There are 15 residues in the CDR3. The V gene's germline CDR1 is MNHNY and CDR2 SVGAGI (reference sequence). CDR3 nucleotide sequence: TGTGCCAGCAGTGGGACAGGCGTAGCCAAAAACATTCAGTACTTC. As protein: CASSGTGVAKNIQYF.

The chain carries TRBV4-3 and TRBJ2-3; no firm D call. This CDR3 contains 15 residues. V was cut by 0 bases and J by 1 base, with 8 bases left in between. Germline CDR1 LGHNA, CDR2 YSLEER. The CDR3 DNA reads as TGCGCCAGCAGCCAAGAGATCCAGGGCACAGATACGCAGTATTTT. Protein product: CASSQEIQGTDTQYF.

A few counts support this clone. The V gene is TRBV28, the J gene TRBJ1-6, with D possibly matching TRBD1 (5 bases). From germline, CDR1 is MDHEN and CDR2 SYDVKM. Trimming took 10 bases from V and 7 from J, leaving 8 bases between them. CDR3 size: 11 residues. Written as DNA, the CDR3 is TGTGCCACCAAGGGGAATTCACCCCTCCACTTT. Translated: CATKGNSPLHF.

The chain recombines TRBV5-1 with TRBJ2-7; 7 nucleotides match TRBD1. Germline assignment: CDR1 SGHRS and CDR2 YFSETQ. The CDR3 loop spans 13 amino acids. V lost 4 bases, J lost 6 bases, and 7 bases stayed unmatched. The CDR3 DNA sequence: TGCGCCAGCAGCGCGAACAGGGGATTCGAGCAGTACTTC. This codes for CASSANRGFEQYF.

This chain connects TRBV2 to TRBJ1-5; 8 bases line up with TRBD1. From germline, CDR1 is SNHLY and CDR2 FYNNEI. The CDR3 totals 15 residues. Trimming removed 5 bases from V and 3 bases from J; junction bases left unmatched: 6. CDR3 loop: CASSYFRGPNQPQHF. In DNA, the CDR3 is TGTGCCAGCAGTTACTTCAGGGGGCCCAATCAGCCCCAGCATTTT.

This clone was seen only once. The chain joins TRBV6-1 to TRBJ1-1; D uncertain. The CDR3 spans 15 residues. CDR1 is MNHNS, CDR2 SASEGT, per germline. V was pared by 3 bases and J by 1 base, with 12 bases between. CDR3: CASSDPRGRNTEAFF. In nucleotides, the CDR3 is TGTGCCAGCAGTGATCCCCGGGGTAGGAACACTGAAGCTTTCTTT.

V and J are TRBV5-1 and TRBJ1-1, with D tentatively TRBD1 (5 bases). Germline V gene data show CDR1 as SGHRS and CDR2 as YFSETQ. The CDR3 totals 15 residues. V was pared by 7 bases and J by 1 base, with 17 bases between. The CDR3 nucleotides are TGCGCCAGCTCAGACATGCCCGGACAGAACACTGAAGCTTTCTTT. It translates to CASSDMPGQNTEAFF.

The chain employs TRBV24-1 and TRBJ2-5; TRBD2 matches 7 bases. The V gene's germline CDR1 is KGHDR and CDR2 SFDVKD. The CDR3 has 14 residues. V lost 3 bases to trimming and J lost 2 bases; unmatched junction nucleotides: 2. The CDR3 sequence is CATSDGRVQETQYF. DNA of the CDR3: TGTGCCACCAGTGATGGGAGGGTACAAGAGACCCAGTACTTC.

This clone came up a few times. This chain links TRBV28 with TRBJ1-2; maybe TRBD1 (6 bases). CDR1 and CDR2 (germline): MDHEN, SYDVKM. This CDR3 has 12 residues. Trimming removed 6 bases from V and 4 bases from J, with 9 bases in between. CDR3 DNA sequence: TGTGCCAGCAGACCGGACAGCTATGGCTACACCTTC. Translation gives CASRPDSYGYTF.

This clone was detected a few times. The chain has TRBV5-1 and TRBJ2-1, with 11 bases aligning to TRBD1. The CDR3 sequence is 15 residues long. CDR1 is SGHRS, CDR2 YFSETQ, per germline. The V gene end was trimmed by 4 bases and the J gene end by 6 bases; junction bases not matched to a gene: 6. The CDR3, as DNA: TGCGCCAGCAGCACCCCCGGGACAGGGGGCAATGAGCAGTTCTTC. Its translation: CASSTPGTGGNEQFF.

This clone was counted a single time. This chain links TRBV21-1 with TRBJ2-2; the table gives TRBD1 as D, unverified against the DNA. TRBV21-1 is classified as a pseudogene. The CDR3 is 14 amino acids. CDR3 in DNA: TGTGCCAGCAGCTCGCGAGAAGGGGATTGGGAGCTGTTTTTT. The encoded protein is CASSSREGDWELFF.

The rearrangement uses TRBV11-2 and TRBJ1-5; 9 bases map to TRBD1. The CDR3 is 15 amino acids. The junction had 9 bases not matched to a gene; V was cut back by 5 bases and J by 7 bases. Germline V gene lookup returns CDR1 SGHAT and CDR2 FQNNGV. CDR3 residues: CASSQNRGLEQPQHF. The CDR3 DNA follows: TGTGCCAGCAGCCAGAACAGGGGGCTGGAACAGCCCCAGCATTTT.

The V gene is TRBV9, the J gene TRBJ1-6, with 7 bases identical to TRBD1. The CDR3 length is 17 residues. V was clipped by 4 bases and J by 7 bases; unmatched bases: 14. The germline V gene encodes CDR1 SGDLS and CDR2 YYNGEE. In DNA, the CDR3 is TGTGCCAGCAGCCCAATGGGGACAGAGGCTCCAAATTCACCCCTCCACTTT. This gives the protein CASSPMGTEAPNSPLHF.

This rearrangement joins TRBV14 to TRBJ2-3; 12 bases align to TRBD1. J lost 4 bases, V lost 5 bases, and 7 bases had no gene match. The V gene's germline CDR1 is SGHDN and CDR2 FVKESK. The CDR3 loop spans 16 amino acids. The CDR3 sequence is CASSFGTGGKADTQYF. DNA for the CDR3: TGTGCCAGCAGCTTTGGGACAGGGGGCAAGGCAGATACGCAGTATTTT. The variable domain in full, with the rest retrieved from reference TRBV14 and TRBJ2-3, is EAGVTQFPSHSVIEKGQTVTLRCDPISGHDNLYWYRRVMGKEIKFLLHFVKESKQDESGMPNNRFLAERTGGTYSTLKVQPAELEDSGVYFCASSFGTGGKADTQYFGPGTRLTVL.

The chain has TRBV14 and TRBJ2-5; D not resolved. V lost 1 base, J lost 5 bases, and 11 bases lay in between. The CDR3 sequence is 14 residues long. Germline lookup yields CDR1 SGHDN and CDR2 FVKESK. The CDR3 loop is CASSQAVPGETQYF. In DNA form, the CDR3 reads TGTGCCAGCAGCCAAGCAGTTCCCGGGGAGACCCAGTACTTC.

This clone was observed a handful of times. This chain joins TRBV9 and TRBJ1-6; D remains unclear. Germline V gene sequence: CDR1 SGDLS, CDR2 YYNGEE. V gave up 6 bases and J gave up 0 bases, with 10 bases separating them. This CDR3 region has 15 residues. The CDR3 coding sequence is TGTGCCAGCACCGAGTCTGACTCCTATAATTCACCCCTCCACTTT. Translated, it gives CASTESDSYNSPLHF.